Listed below are T cell receptor beta chains from one sample, sequenced in a study of naive and memory T cell subsets. TCRdb re-called the UMI-ligation and nested PCR reads with MiXCR, one entry per CDR3 protein. The data contain roughly 150,000 distinct CDR3 sequences, about 23% of them singletons. Sequenced: naive CD4+ T cells from blood. Source of these receptors: a human donor in good health. The CDR3 runs from the conserved cysteine through the conserved F or W. The order of the fields is clone size, CDR3 length, D gene, J gene, V gene, CDR3 protein, CDR3 DNA. D genes are given only for firm matches. Clone size is shown for a subset of rows, as once, few, many or a class of expanded clone.

clone size: .; CDR3 length: 18; D gene: TRBD2; J gene: TRBJ2-1; V gene: TRBV6-1; CDR3 protein: CASSGTRTSQSSYNEQFF; CDR3 DNA: TGTGCCAGCAGTGGCACGCGGACTAGCCAGAGCTCCTACAATGAGCAGTTCTTC
clone size: .; CDR3 length: 15; D gene: TRBD1; J gene: TRBJ2-1; V gene: TRBV27; CDR3 protein: CASSLPGQGVKGQFF; CDR3 DNA: TGTGCCAGCAGCCTCCCCGGACAGGGCGTCAAGGGGCAGTTCTTC
clone size: few; CDR3 length: 14; D gene: TRBD1; J gene: TRBJ2-7; V gene: TRBV13; CDR3 protein: CASSNQDRRSEQYF; CDR3 DNA: TGTGCCAGCAGCAACCAGGACAGGAGAAGCGAGCAGTACTTC
clone size: .; CDR3 length: 13; D gene: .; J gene: TRBJ1-1; V gene: TRBV11-3; CDR3 protein: CASSLFPNTEAFF; CDR3 DNA: TGTGCCAGCAGCTTATTCCCGAACACTGAAGCTTTCTTT
clone size: few; CDR3 length: 14; D gene: TRBD2; J gene: TRBJ2-1; V gene: TRBV5-4; CDR3 protein: CASSLTSPAFEQFF; CDR3 DNA: TGTGCCAGCAGCCTGACTAGCCCGGCATTCGAGCAGTTCTTC
clone size: .; CDR3 length: 14; D gene: .; J gene: TRBJ2-5; V gene: TRBV4-2; CDR3 protein: CASSQDRAWGTQYF; CDR3 DNA: TGTGCCAGCAGCCAAGATCGAGCGTGGGGGACCCAGTACTTC
clone size: few; CDR3 length: 12; D gene: TRBD1; J gene: TRBJ2-7; V gene: TRBV6-1; CDR3 protein: CATSRDRYEQYF; CDR3 DNA: TGTGCCACTTCACGGGACAGGTACGAGCAGTACTTC
clone size: .; CDR3 length: 18; D gene: TRBD2; J gene: TRBJ2-3; V gene: TRBV9; CDR3 protein: CASSVHSGLAGGVGMQYF; CDR3 DNA: TGTGCCAGCAGCGTACATTCTGGGCTAGCGGGAGGGGTGGGGATGCAGTATTTT
clone size: .; CDR3 length: 17; D gene: .; J gene: TRBJ2-3; V gene: TRBV28; CDR3 protein: CASSLTVSSTSTDTQYF; CDR3 DNA: TGTGCCAGCAGTTTAACCGTCAGCTCGACTAGCACAGATACGCAGTATTTT
clone size: .; CDR3 length: 17; D gene: .; J gene: TRBJ2-6; V gene: TRBV5-1; CDR3 protein: CASSLGSTSSGANVLTF; CDR3 DNA: TGCGCCAGCAGCTTGGGGAGCACCAGCTCTGGGGCCAACGTCCTGACTTTC
clone size: many; CDR3 length: 15; D gene: .; J gene: TRBJ2-7; V gene: TRBV5-1; CDR3 protein: CASSLVPGSSYEQYF; CDR3 DNA: TGCGCCAGCAGCTTGGTTCCGGGCAGCTCCTACGAGCAGTACTTC
clone size: .; CDR3 length: 12; D gene: .; J gene: TRBJ2-2; V gene: TRBV7-9; CDR3 protein: CASSLETGELFF; CDR3 DNA: TGTGCCAGCAGCTTAGAAACCGGGGAGCTGTTTTTT
clone size: few; CDR3 length: 13; D gene: TRBD2; J gene: TRBJ2-1; V gene: TRBV18; CDR3 protein: CASSPREGDEQFF; CDR3 DNA: TGTGCCAGCTCACCACGGGAGGGAGATGAGCAGTTCTTC
clone size: many; CDR3 length: 14; D gene: .; J gene: TRBJ1-5; V gene: TRBV18; CDR3 protein: CASSPGQSNQPQHF; CDR3 DNA: TGTGCCAGCTCACCCGGACAGTCCAATCAGCCCCAGCATTTT
clone size: few; CDR3 length: 13; D gene: .; J gene: TRBJ2-1; V gene: TRBV3-1; CDR3 protein: CASSQEFTREQFF; CDR3 DNA: TGTGCCAGCAGCCAAGAATTTACTAGGGAGCAGTTCTTC
clone size: .; CDR3 length: 15; D gene: .; J gene: TRBJ2-5; V gene: TRBV20-1; CDR3 protein: CSARDHRGAQETQYF; CDR3 DNA: TGCAGTGCTAGAGATCATCGGGGGGCCCAAGAGACCCAGTACTTC
clone size: .; CDR3 length: 18; D gene: TRBD2; J gene: TRBJ2-7; V gene: TRBV20-1; CDR3 protein: CSARRERSGSSLAYEQYF; CDR3 DNA: TGCAGTGCTAGACGGGAAAGGAGCGGGAGCTCTTTGGCCTACGAGCAGTACTTC
clone size: .; CDR3 length: 14; D gene: .; J gene: TRBJ2-4; V gene: TRBV20-1; CDR3 protein: CSAKPGVDKNIQYF; CDR3 DNA: TGCAGTGCAAAACCAGGGGTGGACAAAAACATTCAGTACTTC
clone size: .; CDR3 length: 15; D gene: TRBD1; J gene: TRBJ1-1; V gene: TRBV6-5; CDR3 protein: CASKINRGIGAEAFF; CDR3 DNA: TGTGCCAGCAAGATAAACAGGGGAATAGGTGCGGAAGCTTTCTTT
clone size: .; CDR3 length: 12; D gene: .; J gene: TRBJ2-7; V gene: TRBV5-1; CDR3 protein: CASSTTSYEQYF; CDR3 DNA: TGCGCCAGCAGCACGACATCTTACGAGCAGTACTTC
clone size: .; CDR3 length: 16; D gene: TRBD2; J gene: TRBJ2-1; V gene: TRBV4-1; CDR3 protein: CASSQDRLAGGDEQFF; CDR3 DNA: TGCGCCAGCAGCCAAGACCGACTAGCGGGAGGAGATGAGCAGTTCTTC
clone size: .; CDR3 length: 15; D gene: TRBD2; J gene: TRBJ2-1; V gene: TRBV6-2/TRBV6-3; CDR3 protein: CASSYGLAGASEQFF; CDR3 DNA: TGTGCCAGCAGTTACGGACTAGCGGGAGCAAGTGAGCAGTTCTTC
clone size: few; CDR3 length: 16; D gene: TRBD2; J gene: TRBJ2-1; V gene: TRBV25-1; CDR3 protein: CASSPWSGRAVSEQFF; CDR3 DNA: TGTGCCAGCAGTCCCTGGAGCGGGAGGGCCGTCAGTGAGCAGTTCTTC
clone size: few; CDR3 length: 17; D gene: .; J gene: TRBJ2-2; V gene: TRBV6-5; CDR3 protein: CASTRFSGGANTGELFF; CDR3 DNA: TGTGCCAGCACCCGCTTTTCGGGGGGCGCGAACACCGGGGAGCTGTTTTTT
clone size: .; CDR3 length: 11; D gene: .; J gene: TRBJ2-7; V gene: TRBV28; CDR3 protein: CASSSRGRSHF; CDR3 DNA: TGTGCCAGCAGTTCTAGGGGACGGAGCCACTTC
clone size: few; CDR3 length: 15; D gene: TRBD1; J gene: TRBJ2-5; V gene: TRBV3-1; CDR3 protein: CASSQDPQGDETQYF; CDR3 DNA: TGTGCCAGCAGCCAAGACCCACAGGGGGATGAGACCCAGTACTTC
clone size: .; CDR3 length: 18; D gene: TRBD2; J gene: TRBJ2-7; V gene: TRBV6-5; CDR3 protein: CASSYSIRASGVSYEQYF; CDR3 DNA: TGTGCCAGCAGTTACTCGATTCGGGCTAGCGGGGTCTCCTACGAGCAGTACTTC
clone size: few; CDR3 length: 15; D gene: .; J gene: TRBJ2-1; V gene: TRBV20-1; CDR3 protein: CSAGRGGVRYNEQFF; CDR3 DNA: TGCAGTGCTGGGAGGGGGGGAGTTAGGTACAATGAGCAGTTCTTC
clone size: .; CDR3 length: 16; D gene: TRBD1; J gene: TRBJ1-5; V gene: TRBV6-2/TRBV6-3; CDR3 protein: CASSKDRGVLGQPQHF; CDR3 DNA: TGTGCCAGCAGTAAGGACAGGGGAGTCCTTGGACAGCCCCAGCATTTT
clone size: few; CDR3 length: 17; D gene: .; J gene: TRBJ2-4; V gene: TRBV28; CDR3 protein: CASSLLPTGYSKNIQYF; CDR3 DNA: TGTGCCAGCAGTTTATTACCAACAGGTTATTCTAAGAACATTCAGTACTTC
clone size: .; CDR3 length: 15; D gene: .; J gene: TRBJ2-7; V gene: TRBV15; CDR3 protein: CATSRKWESIHEQYF; CDR3 DNA: TGTGCCACCAGCCGTAAATGGGAGTCTATCCACGAGCAGTACTTC
clone size: .; CDR3 length: 14; D gene: .; J gene: TRBJ2-7; V gene: TRBV7-9; CDR3 protein: CASSLNPGSYEQYF; CDR3 DNA: TGTGCCAGCAGCTTAAACCCGGGCTCCTACGAGCAGTACTTC
clone size: .; CDR3 length: 16; D gene: TRBD2; J gene: TRBJ2-3; V gene: TRBV4-2; CDR3 protein: CASSQGVAGGTDTQYF; CDR3 DNA: TGTGCCAGCAGCCAAGGCGTCGCGGGAGGCACAGATACGCAGTATTTT
clone size: few; CDR3 length: 15; D gene: .; J gene: TRBJ2-2; V gene: TRBV7-9; CDR3 protein: CASSFSRVDAGELFF; CDR3 DNA: TGTGCCAGCAGCTTTTCCAGGGTGGATGCTGGGGAGCTGTTTTTT
clone size: .; CDR3 length: 13; D gene: .; J gene: TRBJ2-7; V gene: TRBV7-2; CDR3 protein: CASSLEPNSEQYF; CDR3 DNA: TGTGCCAGCAGCTTAGAACCTAATAGCGAGCAGTACTTC
clone size: few; CDR3 length: 16; D gene: .; J gene: TRBJ2-5; V gene: TRBV20-1; CDR3 protein: CSAHTENTGAVETQYF; CDR3 DNA: TGCAGTGCTCACACAGAAAACACCGGGGCTGTAGAGACCCAGTACTTC
clone size: few; CDR3 length: 17; D gene: .; J gene: TRBJ2-5; V gene: TRBV14; CDR3 protein: CASSQVRVLEKKETQYF; CDR3 DNA: TGTGCCAGCAGCCAAGTCCGGGTCCTCGAAAAAAAAGAGACCCAGTACTTC
clone size: .; CDR3 length: 14; D gene: TRBD1; J gene: TRBJ2-7; V gene: TRBV20-1; CDR3 protein: CSANSGTGSREQYF; CDR3 DNA: TGCAGTGCTAACTCCGGGACAGGCTCCCGCGAGCAGTACTTC
clone size: few; CDR3 length: 12; D gene: .; J gene: TRBJ2-4; V gene: TRBV7-9; CDR3 protein: CASSLRSSIQYF; CDR3 DNA: TGTGCCAGCAGCTTAAGGTCTAGCATTCAGTACTTC
clone size: few; CDR3 length: 16; D gene: .; J gene: TRBJ2-3; V gene: TRBV29-1; CDR3 protein: CSVAAGLLTSTDTQYF; CDR3 DNA: TGCAGCGTTGCCGCGGGTCTTCTTACTAGCACAGATACGCAGTATTTT
clone size: few; CDR3 length: 13; D gene: .; J gene: TRBJ1-2; V gene: TRBV6-6; CDR3 protein: CASRAPEIGGYTF; CDR3 DNA: TGTGCCAGCAGAGCCCCAGAAATAGGTGGCTACACCTTC
clone size: .; CDR3 length: 14; D gene: .; J gene: TRBJ2-4; V gene: TRBV10-1; CDR3 protein: CASSESGATNIQYF; CDR3 DNA: TGCGCCAGCAGTGAGTCGGGGGCTACGAACATTCAGTACTTC
clone size: .; CDR3 length: 15; D gene: TRBD2; J gene: TRBJ2-7; V gene: TRBV4-3; CDR3 protein: CASSQVLAALSEQYF; CDR3 DNA: TGCGCCAGCAGCCAAGTCCTAGCGGCGTTGTCCGAGCAGTACTTC
clone size: few; CDR3 length: 14; D gene: .; J gene: TRBJ1-5; V gene: TRBV6-5; CDR3 protein: CASSARSLNQPQHF; CDR3 DNA: TGTGCCAGCAGTGCAAGGAGTCTCAATCAGCCCCAGCATTTT
clone size: .; CDR3 length: 12; D gene: .; J gene: TRBJ2-7; V gene: TRBV20-1; CDR3 protein: CSARVDDYEQYF; CDR3 DNA: TGCAGTGCTAGAGTAGACGACTACGAGCAGTACTTC
clone size: few; CDR3 length: 16; D gene: .; J gene: TRBJ2-2; V gene: TRBV7-2; CDR3 protein: CASSPDGALLKGQLFF; CDR3 DNA: TGTGCCAGCAGCCCGGATGGGGCACTTCTCAAGGGGCAGCTGTTTTTT
clone size: .; CDR3 length: 16; D gene: TRBD1; J gene: TRBJ2-1; V gene: TRBV7-2; CDR3 protein: CASSPQTGLGYNEQFF; CDR3 DNA: TGTGCCAGCAGCCCGCAGACAGGGCTTGGCTACAATGAGCAGTTCTTC
clone size: .; CDR3 length: 15; D gene: .; J gene: TRBJ2-5; V gene: TRBV11-2; CDR3 protein: CASSLGSTSRETQYF; CDR3 DNA: TGTGCCAGCAGCTTAGGGTCAACTAGCCGAGAGACCCAGTACTTC
clone size: few; CDR3 length: 14; D gene: TRBD1; J gene: TRBJ1-1; V gene: TRBV29-1; CDR3 protein: CSVQKGTVNTEAFF; CDR3 DNA: TGCAGCGTCCAGAAGGGGACAGTGAACACTGAAGCTTTCTTT
clone size: few; CDR3 length: 14; D gene: .; J gene: TRBJ1-1; V gene: TRBV12-3/TRBV12-4; CDR3 protein: CASSPWQGHTEAFF; CDR3 DNA: TGTGCCAGCAGTCCATGGCAGGGTCACACTGAAGCTTTCTTT
clone size: .; CDR3 length: 11; D gene: .; J gene: TRBJ2-4; V gene: TRBV29-1; CDR3 protein: CSVVQGGIQYF; CDR3 DNA: TGCAGCGTTGTTCAGGGAGGCATTCAGTACTTC